These 14 T cell receptor beta chains share one sample of origin, sequenced in a study of blood T cell repertoires in COVID-19. Method: immunoSEQ multiplex PCR; TCRdb's copy keeps in-frame clones and lacks some. The data contain about 230,000 clones, about 87% of them seen just once; the ten biggest clones take up roughly 3%. Sample: peripheral blood. The receptors here all came from a man aged 25-40 years with COVID-19, enrolled during active disease.

V gene TRBV6-5 combines with J gene TRBJ1-6, with 7 bases lining up with TRBD1. Germline loops: CDR1 MNHEY, CDR2 SVGAGI. V was pared by 4 bases and J by 7 bases, with 10 bases of the junction left unmatched. This CDR3 spans 16 amino acids. The CDR3 coding sequence is TGTGCCAGCAGTTTCACAGGGGCAGGCGGGAATTCACCCCTCCACTTT. This codes for CASSFTGAGGNSPLHF.

The chain recombines TRBV29-1 with TRBJ2-7; maybe TRBD1 (6 bases). The V gene lost 4 bases and the J gene lost 3 bases, with 13 bases spanning the gap. Germline lookup yields CDR1 SQVTM and CDR2 ANQGSEA. This CDR3 spans 13 amino acids. The CDR3 nucleotides read TGCAGCGTTGGACAGGCTCCCGTCTACGAGCAGTACTTC. Translated: CSVGQAPVYEQYF.

The rearrangement links TRBV7-3 to TRBJ2-1; the D gene is possibly TRBD2 (6 bases). V was cut by 2 bases and J by 9 bases, with 8 bases left in between. This CDR3 region has 12 residues. Germline-derived CDR1 and CDR2 are SGHTA and FQGTGA. In nucleotides, the CDR3 is TGTGCCAGCAGCTTAGGAGGGAGTGAGCAGTTCTTC. Protein: CASSLGGSEQFF.

The gene calls are TRBV29-1 and TRBJ1-2, with a weak D call TRBD1 (6 bases). The V gene's germline CDR1 is SQVTM and CDR2 ANQGSEA. V shed 3 bases and J shed 6 bases, with 14 bases lying between them. CDR3 size: 13 residues. CDR3 coding DNA: TGCAGCGTTGACCCCGGGACACCGCATGGCTACACCTTC. Its protein product is CSVDPGTPHGYTF.

This clone was detected only a few times. The gene calls are TRBV11-2 and TRBJ2-2; 8 positions match TRBD2. Losses at the gene ends were 4 bases for V and 5 bases for J; bases not matched to a gene: 9. The CDR3 is 16 residues long. Germline lookup yields CDR1 SGHAT and CDR2 FQNNGV. Here the CDR3 DNA reads TGTGCCAGCAGCTCGCCTTCGTCTAGCGGGACCGGGGAGCTGTTTTTT. Protein: CASSSPSSSGTGELFF.

The rearrangement joins TRBV9 to TRBJ2-7, with 7 bases that match TRBD1. There are 15 residues in the CDR3. Germline CDR1 is SGDLS and CDR2 is YYNGEE. V shed 0 bases, J shed 0 bases, and the junction held 3 bases outside the gene matches. For the CDR3, the DNA is TGTGCCAGCAGCGTAGCTGGGGACAGCTCCTACGAGCAGTACTTC. As protein: CASSVAGDSSYEQYF.

The rearrangement joins TRBV11-3 to TRBJ2-1; tentatively, D is TRBD1 (6 bases). Trimming took off 5 bases at V and 2 bases at J, with 13 bases between the two ends. Looked up from germline, CDR1 is SGHNT and CDR2 is YENEEA. The CDR3 runs to 15 residues. In DNA form, the CDR3 reads TGTGCCAGCAGCCTGGGACACCAGACCTACAATGAGCAGTTCTTC. Its translation: CASSLGHQTYNEQFF.

The J gene is TRBJ1-4, the V gene TRBV4-1; possible D gene TRBD1, 5 bases. Deletions cut 4 bases from V and 8 bases from J, with 20 bases between. The CDR3 is 16 amino acids. Germline lookup yields CDR1 MGHRA and CDR2 YSYEKL. Written as DNA, the CDR3 is TGCGCCAGCAGCCCACGAGCCTCAGGGTTGGGGGAAAAACTGTTTTTT. It is translated as CASSPRASGLGEKLFF.

The V gene is TRBV6-6, the J gene TRBJ1-4; no firm D call. CDR3 length: 13 residues. Per germline, CDR1 MNHNY and CDR2 SVGAGI (reference sequence). The V and J ends lost 4 bases and 6 bases respectively, with 9 bases between them. The CDR3 region is CASSFLSHEKLFF. The CDR3 DNA is TGTGCCAGCAGTTTCCTCTCCCATGAAAAACTGTTTTTT.

V usage is TRBV24-1 and J usage is TRBJ1-4; D ambiguous. Germline V CDR1 and CDR2: KGHDR, SFDVKD. Deletions cut 5 bases from V and 3 bases from J, with 12 bases between. The CDR3 is 15 amino acids. The CDR3 DNA reads TGTGCCACCAGTGCCTGGGAGGGAGCTAATGAAAAACTGTTTTTT. This sequence encodes CATSAWEGANEKLFF.

This chain joins TRBV28 and TRBJ2-3; D unresolved. CDR1 is MDHEN and CDR2 is SYDVKM in the germline V gene. Trimming stripped 3 bases from V and 8 bases from J, with 9 bases between. The CDR3 runs to 12 residues. The CDR3 bases are TGTGCCAGCAGTTTGAGCGTTGGTACGCAGTATTTT. This encodes CASSLSVGTQYF.

This clone appeared once. V gene TRBV11-1 combines with J gene TRBJ1-2; a possible D gene is TRBD1 (5 bases). The CDR3 loop spans 14 amino acids. Trimming shortened V by 2 bases and J by 4 bases, and 11 bases separated the two germline ends. The germline CDR1 and CDR2 sequences are SGHAT and FQDESV (reference sequence). The CDR3: CASSLTDRSYGYTF. The CDR3 DNA reads as TGTGCCAGCAGCTTAACAGACAGAAGCTATGGCTACACCTTC.

V usage is TRBV6-5 and J usage is TRBJ2-2; a weak D match, TRBD1 (6 bases). With 7 bases removed from V and 4 bases from J, the gap between germline ends came to 13 bases. The CDR3 is 14 residues long. Germline CDR1 is MNHEY and CDR2 is SVGAGI. The CDR3 DNA follows: TGTGCCAGCAACTTACAGGGTGGCACCGGGGAGCTGTTTTTT. It yields the protein CASNLQGGTGELFF.

The chain joins TRBV30 to TRBJ1-4, with TRBD1 identical over 12 bases. The V segment lost 5 bases and the J segment 14 bases; nucleotides outside the gene matches: 9. Per germline, CDR1 GTSNPN and CDR2 SVGIG (reference sequence). The CDR3 has 13 residues. CDR3 region: CAWGTGGLMDLFF. CDR3 sequence (DNA): TGTGCCTGGGGGACAGGGGGCCTTATGGATCTGTTTTTT.